What follows describes a single TCR beta chain. CDR3 length equals 18 residues. V lost 3 bases to trimming and J lost 0 bases, with 20 bases between them. Germline V gene lookup returns CDR1 SGHDN and CDR2 FVKESK. This entry belongs to a study of blood T cell repertoires in COVID-19. Study context: Whether acute or convalescent, the COVID-19 samples came from the United States, Italy and Spain. Nucleic acid was either cDNA or gDNA, and it came from T cells, B-cell-depleted T cells, or PBMCs.

How the authors handled the data: Reference gene primers were amplified, and this amplification served to estimate nucleated cell counts. Libraries were prepared by immunoSEQ multiplex PCR; TCRdb keeps only in-frame clonotypes and omits some of them. V and J calls and clone size follow that table, whereas D and trimming were derived from the DNA. The profile shows under 200,000 clones, 70% to 90% of them singletons. Sequenced sample: peripheral blood. The chain joins TRBV14 to TRBJ1-1, with D perhaps TRBD1 (5 bases). This receptor was identified in a man in his 60s with acute or convalescent COVID-19. DNA of the CDR3: TGTGCCAGCAGCCATTCCCCCTGGGGGGGGACCCTGAACACTGAAGCTTTCTTT. This translates into CASSHSPWGGTLNTEAFF.